The present entry profiles one T cell receptor (beta chain) with its context. Its specific antigen is unknown. There are no base qualities to consult, and no much larger clone falls within one base. This sample was taken from a study of long-term antiretroviral therapy in people with HIV (dated by TCRdb to between 2020 and 2023). At the level of the whole study: Collection of the earliest samples took place about a decade ahead of the 2015 WHO recommendation for immediate ART, at a time when ART was typically delayed until CD4 counts fell. From 25 to 30 adults with confirmed HIV infection, the cohort provided approximately 190 cryopreserved PBMC samples, gathered serially across a mean of around 6 years (range 1-12). A retrospective serial study tested whether changes in peripheral blood TRB repertoire composition and diversity were associated with ART initiation and durable HIV suppression. Of the approximately 28 participants with HIV, approximately 11 were female. No cross-contamination during QIAcube processing was shown when test extractions of a monoclonal T-cell line were performed alongside over 25 polyclonal samples.

Beyond this particular receptor, the publication reports: No data were available on ART adherence, viral resistance or therapy changes, limiting inferences about post-ART repertoire changes. Starting ART was linked to a significant rise in TRB diversity, yet even after long-term ART the diversity remained significantly lower than in transplant donor controls. The repertoire was dominated across all time points by expanded TRB clones identified before ART initiation, although this dominance was seen to fluctuate and to decrease in many PLHIV after ART. The samples span the years 2004 to 2017, and the ART regimens used may be less effective than current regimens. Because PBMC availability was limited, only the TCR beta chain was sequenced, with no alpha chain pairing. Because cell numbers in pre-ART samples were limited, unsorted PBMC were profiled instead of sorted CD4+ and CD8+ T cells. Compared with controls, HIV repertoires had narrower CDR3 length ranges, and the network structure pointed to an antigen-experienced repertoire that shifted only slightly toward naive after ART.

The CDR3 sequence holds 16 residues, the cysteine and phenylalanine included. The kept DNA is CDR3 alone, 48 bases in frame from the first base. Looking up the germline V gene yields CDR1 SGHDN and CDR2 FVKESK. V is reduced by 4 bases and J by 4 bases, leaving a spacing of 19 bases between them. Participants were included only if at least one PBMC sample before ART initiation and at least two post-ART samples were available. All participants with HIV were treated in the United States of America. Before DNA extraction, cryopreserved samples containing roughly 0.9-10 million PBMC were thawed and washed. At the time of the earliest PBMC sample, participants with HIV were aged between 23 and 54 years. PBMC samples from each participant spanned 1-4 timepoints before ART initiation and 2-8 timepoints after ART initiation, with a median of 7 samples. Serial HIV viral load, CD4+ T-cell count, ART history and demographic data were obtained for every participant. Genomic DNA was extracted from unsorted PBMC with a Qiagen kit on a QIAcube, with processing performed in batches of 12 samples.

The immunoSEQ hsTCRB v3.0 assay was used at survey level resolution to sequence the TRB variable region. TRB sequencing targeted a depth of 40,000-50,000 T-cell genomes per sample. An Illumina MiSeq with a v3 150-cycle kit was used to sequence the pooled TRB libraries. The original pipeline was this. Repertoire analysis was performed in R inside a reproducible Nextflow workflow that covered QC, data transformation and analysis. LymphoSeq2, an R package for AIRR-Seq data exploration, was used to implement custom analyses. After excluding several samples that yielded fewer than 5000 total TRB sequences, fewer than 200 HIV repertoires remained for analysis. Among the 170 to 200 retained HIV repertoires, about 57 were collected before ART initiation and approximately 130 were collected after ART initiation. Repertoires were downsampled to 5000 TRB nucleotide sequences, with summary statistics averaged over 100 downsampling iterations. The analysis kept only TRB sequences whose CDR3 regions were at least seven amino acids long. Diversity was assessed using a clonality score derived from Shannon entropy and using the Gini coefficient. In repertoire networks, the top 5000 CDR3 amino acid sequences were linked whenever an edit distance of one separated two sequences. GLIPH2 predicted antigen specificity groups and MHC restriction for TRB CDR3 amino acid sequences. CDR3 amino acid sequences were matched against VDJdb and McPAS-TCR to flag known CMV, EBV, HIV or tissue antigen associations. Pre-ART, post-ART and control groups were compared with Wilcoxon signed-rank tests and Holm-Bonferroni correction. The table comes from immuneACCESS by way of TCRdb, which keeps in-frame sequences with V and J called. Part of the clones is missing from these tables; in studies checked, under half for an unresolved V gene and the rest for unknown reasons. V and J calls plus clone size are reproduced from that table; the DNA served to infer D and trimming. This sample has 21,000 or so clones in its table, and more than 70% of those were observed once. The ten biggest clones cover approximately 3.7% of the sample.

The sequenced sample was unsorted PBMCs, obtained 2.3 years after starting antiretroviral therapy. This receptor was taken from a man in his fifties or sixties with HIV. The chain is assembled from TRBV14 and TRBJ1-1, with the D gene not confidently named. The nucleotide sequence is given as TGTGCCAGCAGCCCAAGGTGGTGGAGTGGGAGCACTGAAGCTTTCTTT. Translated, this gives CASSPRWWSGSTEAFF.